This T cell receptor (beta chain) was observed in a study of spatial heterogeneity in lung cancer. The study's findings and limits: Ubiquitous and regional expanded TCR counts mirrored ubiquitous and regional nonsynonymous mutation counts, respectively. The study found that expanded intratumoral alpha and beta TCR counts tracked tumor mutation counts.

The time point denotes: sample taken at primary tumor resection. The sequenced material consisted of unsorted whole RNA from tumor, nontumor lung or frozen PBMC. V gave up 0 bases and J gave up 7 bases, with 13 bases separating them. Germline V lookup: CDR1 SGDLS, CDR2 YYNGEE. The CDR3 is 15 amino acids. This clonotype was detected many times. The antigen remains undetermined. Using its own MiXCR run on the 5' RACE reads, TCRdb lists one record per CDR3 protein. The table includes about 28,000 distinct CDR3 sequences, 7.1% detected once. The rearrangement joins TRBV9 to TRBJ2-2, with D possibly matching TRBD2 (7 bases). This specimen was lung tumor tissue, taken at surgery. The source is a male donor with early-stage non-small cell lung cancer. The CDR3 bases are TGTGCCAGCAGCGTAGACCGGGGGGCTCGCGGGGAGCTGTTTTTT. Amino acid sequence: CASSVDRGARGELFF.